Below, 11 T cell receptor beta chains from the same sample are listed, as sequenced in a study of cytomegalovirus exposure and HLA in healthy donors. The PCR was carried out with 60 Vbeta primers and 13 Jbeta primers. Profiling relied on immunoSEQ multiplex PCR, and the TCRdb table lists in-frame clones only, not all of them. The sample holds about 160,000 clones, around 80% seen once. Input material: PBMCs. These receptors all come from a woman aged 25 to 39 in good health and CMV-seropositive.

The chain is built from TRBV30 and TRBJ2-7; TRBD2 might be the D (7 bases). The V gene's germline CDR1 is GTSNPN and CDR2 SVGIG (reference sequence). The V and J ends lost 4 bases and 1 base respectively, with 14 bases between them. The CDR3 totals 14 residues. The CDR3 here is CAWNLGGRSYEQYF. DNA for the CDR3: TGTGCCTGGAACTTGGGGGGGCGATCCTACGAGCAGTACTTC.

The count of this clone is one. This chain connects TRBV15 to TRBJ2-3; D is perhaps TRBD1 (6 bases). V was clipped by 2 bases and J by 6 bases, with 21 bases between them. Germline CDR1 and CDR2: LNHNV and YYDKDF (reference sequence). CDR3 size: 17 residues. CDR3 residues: CATSRHPRGRPTDTQYF. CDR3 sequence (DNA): TGTGCCACCAGCAGACACCCCAGGGGCAGACCCACGGATACGCAGTATTTT.

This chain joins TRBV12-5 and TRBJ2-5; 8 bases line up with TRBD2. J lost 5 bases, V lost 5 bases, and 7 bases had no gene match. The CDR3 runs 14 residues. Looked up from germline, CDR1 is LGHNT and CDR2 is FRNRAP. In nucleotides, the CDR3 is TGTGCTAGTGGTCACGGGGGGGCCAGGGAGACCCAGTACTTC. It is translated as CASGHGGARETQYF.

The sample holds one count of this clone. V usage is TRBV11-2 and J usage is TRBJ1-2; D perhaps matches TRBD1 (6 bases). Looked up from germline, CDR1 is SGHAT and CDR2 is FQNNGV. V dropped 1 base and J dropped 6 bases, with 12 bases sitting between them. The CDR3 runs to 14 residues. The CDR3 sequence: CASSLAGDTNGYTF. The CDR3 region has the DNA TGTGCCAGCAGCTTAGCCGGGGACACCAATGGCTACACCTTC.

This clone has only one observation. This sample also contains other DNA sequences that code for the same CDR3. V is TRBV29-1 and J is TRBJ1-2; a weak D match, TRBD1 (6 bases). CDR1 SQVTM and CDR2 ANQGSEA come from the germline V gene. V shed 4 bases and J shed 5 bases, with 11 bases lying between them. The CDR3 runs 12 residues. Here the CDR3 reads CSVVGTTYGYTF. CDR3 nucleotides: TGCAGCGTTGTAGGGACAACTTATGGCTACACCTTC.

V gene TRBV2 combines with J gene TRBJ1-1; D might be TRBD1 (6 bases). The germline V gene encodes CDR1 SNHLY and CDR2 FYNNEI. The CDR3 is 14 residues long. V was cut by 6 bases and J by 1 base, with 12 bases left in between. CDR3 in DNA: TGTGCCAGCAGCCATATGGGACAGAACACTGAAGCTTTCTTT. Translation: CASSHMGQNTEAFF.

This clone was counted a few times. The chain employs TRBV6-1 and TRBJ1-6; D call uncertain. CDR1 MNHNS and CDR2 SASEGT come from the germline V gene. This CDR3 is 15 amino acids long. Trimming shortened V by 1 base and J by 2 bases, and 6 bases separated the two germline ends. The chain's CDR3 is CASSEVIPYNSPLHF. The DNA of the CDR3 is TGTGCCAGCAGTGAAGTAATTCCCTATAATTCACCCCTCCACTTT.

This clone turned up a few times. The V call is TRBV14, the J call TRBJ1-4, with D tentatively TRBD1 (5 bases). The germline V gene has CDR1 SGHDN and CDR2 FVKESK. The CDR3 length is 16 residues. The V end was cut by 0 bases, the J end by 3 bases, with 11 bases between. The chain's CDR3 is CASSQEPRAANEKLFF. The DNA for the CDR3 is TGTGCCAGCAGCCAAGAACCCAGGGCTGCTAATGAAAAACTGTTTTTT.

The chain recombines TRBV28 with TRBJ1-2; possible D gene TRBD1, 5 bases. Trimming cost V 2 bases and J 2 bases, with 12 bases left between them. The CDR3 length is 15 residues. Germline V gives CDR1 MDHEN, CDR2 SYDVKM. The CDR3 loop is CASSLGGGANYGYTF. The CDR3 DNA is TGTGCCAGCAGTTTAGGTGGAGGGGCAAACTATGGCTACACCTTC.

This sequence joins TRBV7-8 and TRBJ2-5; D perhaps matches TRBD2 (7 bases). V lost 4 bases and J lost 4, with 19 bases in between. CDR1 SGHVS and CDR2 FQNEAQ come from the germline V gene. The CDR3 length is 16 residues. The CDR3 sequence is CASSSPWGGHSETQYF. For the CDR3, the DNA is TGTGCCAGCAGCTCCCCTTGGGGGGGCCATTCAGAGACCCAGTACTTC.

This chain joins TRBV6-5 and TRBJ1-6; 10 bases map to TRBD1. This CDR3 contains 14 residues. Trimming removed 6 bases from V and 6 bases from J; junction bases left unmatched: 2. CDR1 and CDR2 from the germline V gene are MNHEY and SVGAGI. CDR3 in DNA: TGTGCCAGCAGCCGACAGGGGGCTAATTCACCCCTCCACTTT. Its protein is CASSRQGANSPLHF.